The rows below give T cell receptor beta chains drawn from one sample of a study of shared clonotypes between healthy human individuals. The protocol was immunoSEQ multiplex PCR, while the TCRdb copy is restricted to in-frame clones and leaves out a portion. The profile shows hundreds of thousands of clones, over 75% of them singletons. The sample comprised memory CD8+ T cells sorted from blood. These receptors all stem from a man between 18 and 29 years old in good health. The CDR3 runs from the conserved cysteine through the conserved F or W. A D gene is named only where the DNA matches it firmly. Size values are once, few and many counts, or a class for expanded clones, and some rows have none.

TRBJ2-1,TRBV6-1,13,NA,NA,CASSLTAYNEQFF,TGTGCCAGCAGTCTTACAGCCTACAATGAGCAGTTCTTC
TRBJ1-6,TRBV10-2,17,NA,TRBD1,CASSESMRQGGNSPLHF,TGCGCCAGCAGTGAGTCAATGAGACAGGGAGGGAATTCACCCCTCCACTTT
TRBJ2-7,TRBV5-1,15,NA,NA,CASSFETVWPYEQYF,TGCGCCAGCAGCTTTGAGACAGTATGGCCCTACGAGCAGTACTTC
TRBJ2-7,TRBV7-7,13,NA,NA,CASSFDEGYEQYF,TGTGCTAGCAGCTTCGACGAGGGATACGAGCAGTACTTC
TRBJ2-1,TRBV5-6,15,NA,NA,CASRGSPGSYNEQFF,TGTGCCAGTAGAGGAAGCCCGGGGTCCTACAATGAGCAGTTCTTC
TRBJ2-1,TRBV5-6,16,NA,TRBD2,CASSLETSGVYNEQFF,TGTGCCAGCAGCCTTGAGACTAGCGGGGTTTACAATGAGCAGTTCTTC
TRBJ2-5,TRBV30,17,NA,TRBD2,CACPLPGTSGGRETQYF,TGTGCCTGCCCCCTGCCCGGGACTAGCGGGGGGAGGGAGACCCAGTACTTC
TRBJ2-1,TRBV5-1,15,NA,NA,CASSFRLANYNEQFF,TGCGCCAGCAGCTTCCGGCTAGCGAACTACAATGAGCAGTTCTTC
TRBJ1-1,TRBV15,15,NA,TRBD1,CATSSNRGRDTEAFF,TGTGCCACCAGCAGTAACAGGGGGAGAGACACTGAAGCTTTCTTT
TRBJ2-1,TRBV2,13,once,NA,CASSEELGNEQFF,TGTGCCAGCAGTGAAGAGCTGGGAAATGAGCAGTTCTTC
TRBJ2-7,TRBV5-6,14,NA,NA,CASSLGTWAYEQYF,TGTGCCAGCAGCTTAGGGACTTGGGCCTACGAGCAGTACTTC
TRBJ2-7,TRBV5-6,14,few,TRBD2,CASSFGGSNAEQYF,TGTGCCAGCAGCTTCGGCGGGAGTAATGCGGAGCAGTACTTC
TRBJ2-1,TRBV4-3,16,NA,NA,CASSQLLDQPFNEQFF,TGCGCCAGCAGCCAGCTACTAGACCAACCTTTTAATGAGCAGTTCTTC
TRBJ1-1,TRBV7-8,13,once,NA,CASSLDGRAEAFF,TGTGCCAGCAGCTTAGATGGCAGGGCTGAAGCTTTCTTT
TRBJ2-4,TRBV13,12,NA,NA,CASSFNQNIQYF,TGTGCCAGCAGCTTTAACCAAAACATTCAGTACTTC
TRBJ2-2,TRBV9,17,few,TRBD1,CASSQEPGQGPTGELFF,TGTGCCAGCAGCCAAGAACCGGGACAGGGGCCCACCGGGGAGCTGTTTTTT
TRBJ1-1,TRBV30,12,NA,NA,CAWSPPDTEAFF,TGTGCCTGGAGTCCCCCGGACACTGAAGCTTTCTTT
TRBJ2-7,TRBV10-1,14,NA,TRBD1,CASSVGTEAYEQYF,TGCGCCAGCAGTGTTGGGACAGAAGCCTACGAGCAGTACTTC
TRBJ2-2,TRBV7-9,15,NA,TRBD1,CASSFDRVGTGELFF,TGTGCCAGCAGCTTTGACAGGGTGGGCACCGGGGAGCTGTTTTTT
TRBJ2-7,TRBV14,16,NA,TRBD1,CASSPGWDRWDYEQYF,TGTGCCAGCAGCCCAGGATGGGACAGGTGGGATTACGAGCAGTACTTC
TRBJ2-7,TRBV4-3,15,NA,NA,CASSQAFSEAYEQYF,TGCGCCAGCAGCCAAGCCTTCTCAGAAGCCTACGAGCAGTACTTC
TRBJ2-7,TRBV5-4,13,many,NA,CASSLAEGNEQYF,TGTGCCAGCAGCTTGGCCGAGGGGAACGAGCAGTACTTC
TRBJ1-4,TRBV30,12,NA,NA,CARSPVGEKLFF,TGTGCTCGGTCGCCGGTGGGTGAAAAACTGTTTTTT
TRBJ2-7,TRBV27,17,NA,TRBD2,CASSLVSGTSGYYEQYF,TGTGCCAGCAGTTTGGTGTCCGGGACTAGCGGGTATTACGAGCAGTACTTC
TRBJ2-1,TRBV10-3,17,NA,TRBD1,CAISIRFRDRGFNEQFF,TGTGCCATCAGTATCAGGTTTCGGGACAGGGGTTTCAATGAGCAGTTCTTC
TRBJ2-5,TRBV11-2,18,NA,TRBD2,CASSLDSRTSGRSETQYF,TGTGCCAGCAGCTTAGATTCGAGGACTAGCGGGAGAAGTGAGACCCAGTACTTC
TRBJ2-3,TRBV30,15,NA,TRBD1,CAWSGGQGGTDTQYF,TGTGCCTGGAGCGGTGGACAGGGGGGCACAGATACGCAGTATTTT
TRBJ2-7,TRBV5-4,15,few,TRBD2,CASSLVGGAAYEQYF,TGTGCCAGCAGCTTGGTGGGAGGGGCGGCCTACGAGCAGTACTTC
TRBJ2-5,TRBV10-2,15,NA,NA,CASSEIWGFQETQYF,TGCGCCAGCAGTGAGATTTGGGGTTTCCAAGAGACCCAGTACTTC
TRBJ1-4,TRBV5-1,18,NA,TRBD1,CASSLGQGASPTNEKLFF,TGCGCCAGCAGCTTGGGACAGGGGGCCTCCCCAACTAATGAAAAACTGTTTTTT
TRBJ2-7,TRBV7-9,15,once,TRBD1,CASSSRTGPPYEQYF,TGTGCCAGCAGCTCCCGGACAGGTCCCCCCTACGAGCAGTACTTC
TRBJ2-5,TRBV10-3,15,NA,NA,CAISSTGLLQETQYF,TGTGCCATCAGCAGTACAGGGCTCCTCCAAGAGACCCAGTACTTC
TRBJ2-1,TRBV9,14,NA,NA,CASSVGGGANEQFF,TGTGCCAGCAGCGTCGGAGGGGGAGCGAATGAGCAGTTCTTC
TRBJ2-7,TRBV19,12,NA,NA,CASRGVTYEQYF,TGTGCCAGTAGGGGGGTTACCTACGAGCAGTACTTC
TRBJ1-1,TRBV7-9,11,NA,NA,CASTPLAEAFF,TGTGCCAGCACCCCGCTCGCTGAAGCTTTCTTT
TRBJ2-6,TRBV27,13,few,NA,CASSISGANVLTF,TGTGCCAGCAGTATCTCTGGGGCCAACGTCCTGACTTTC